The next 32 T cell receptor beta chains were all read from a single sample in a study of shared clonotypes between healthy human individuals. Only in-frame clones appear in the TCRdb table, and some are missing; sequencing was by immunoSEQ multiplex PCR. The data hold roughly 2.4 million clones, with approximately 95% observed a single time. The sequencing input was naive CD4+ T cells sorted from blood. The subset here: CD45RA+ positively selected. These receptors were obtained from a man between 18 and 29 years old in good health.

The V gene is TRBV27, the J gene TRBJ2-5, with 7 bases matching TRBD2. Germline V gene sequence: CDR1 MNHEY, CDR2 SMNVEV (reference sequence). V lost 6 bases and J lost 3; bases outside the gene matches: 7. This CDR3 is 14 amino acids long. CDR3 residues: CASRLSGLEETQYF. The DNA for the CDR3 is TGTGCCAGCAGGCTAAGCGGACTAGAAGAGACCCAGTACTTC.

This chain links TRBV2 with TRBJ2-5, with D uncertain. The CDR3 is 12 residues long. Germline lookup yields CDR1 SNHLY and CDR2 FYNNEI. Trimming took 0 bases from V and 9 from J, leaving 8 bases between them. In DNA form, the CDR3 reads TGTGCCAGCAGTGAAGCGCTTGTATCCCAGTACTTC. As protein: CASSEALVSQYF.

The chain couples TRBV10-1 to TRBJ2-5; D may match TRBD1 or TRBD2 (6 bases each). This CDR3 is 14 amino acids long. V shed 6 bases and J shed 6 bases, with 17 bases lying between them. Germline V gives CDR1 WNHNN, CDR2 SYGVQD (reference sequence). The CDR3 bases are TGCGCCAGCAGCCCCGGAGGGCAGGGGAAGACCCAGTACTTC. Amino acid sequence: CASSPGGQGKTQYF.

This clone was detected a few times. The rearrangement links TRBV9 to TRBJ2-2, with D tentatively TRBD2 (5 bases). Germline V lookup: CDR1 SGDLS, CDR2 YYNGEE. CDR3 length equals 14 residues. V was clipped by 3 bases and J by 2 bases, with 8 bases between them. The CDR3 nucleotides read TGTGCCAGCAGCGGAGGGTTCAACACCGGGGAGCTGTTTTTT. Encoded protein: CASSGGFNTGELFF.

This clone appeared once. The chain carries TRBV9 and TRBJ2-2; D possibly matches TRBD1 or TRBD2 (5 bases each). CDR3 length equals 16 residues. V was cut by 4 bases and J by 4 bases, with 17 bases left in between. From germline, CDR1 is SGDLS and CDR2 YYNGEE. The CDR3 region is CASSFQGPRATGELFF. The CDR3 nucleotides are TGTGCCAGCAGCTTCCAGGGACCTCGGGCCACCGGGGAGCTGTTTTTT.

The V gene is TRBV10-3, the J gene TRBJ2-2; perhaps D is TRBD1 or TRBD2 (5 bases each). Trimming pared 8 bases from V and 0 bases from J, leaving 7 bases between. The CDR3 is 13 residues long. Germline V lookup: CDR1 ENHRY, CDR2 SYGVKD. CDR3 in DNA: TGTGCCATCCAGGGAGCGAACACCGGGGAGCTGTTTTTT. Protein sequence: CAIQGANTGELFF.

Of note for this clone: Distinct nucleotide sequences in the sample also encode this CDR3. The rearrangement joins TRBV6-5 to TRBJ2-7; 8 bases line up with TRBD2. This CDR3 region has 13 residues. Germline assignment: CDR1 MNHEY and CDR2 SVGAGI. After removal of 6 bases from V and 7 bases from J, the junction contained 8 bases not matched to a gene. This chain's CDR3 is CASSLGLAGEQYF. Written as DNA, the CDR3 is TGTGCCAGCAGCCTAGGACTAGCAGGAGAGCAGTACTTC.

The chain combines TRBV4-1 with TRBJ2-7; D ambiguous. The V and J ends lost 2 bases and 4 bases respectively, with 12 bases between them. This CDR3 contains 14 residues. Per the germline V gene, CDR1 is MGHRA and CDR2 is YSYEKL. The CDR3 DNA reads as TGCGCCAGCAGCCAATCAAACAGATGGTACGAGCAGTACTTC. This gives the protein CASSQSNRWYEQYF.

The CDR3 nucleotides are TGTGCCAGCAGCTACGACAGAGGGTCGACGGCTGAGCAGTTCTTC. As protein: CASSYDRGSTAEQFF. The chain couples TRBV7-8 to TRBJ2-1; D assignment may be TRBD1 or TRBD2 (5 bases each). CDR1 is SGHVS, CDR2 FQNEAQ, per germline. Between the trimmed V and J ends, which lost 4 bases and 9 bases, there was a span of 19 bases. CDR3 length: 15 amino acids.

The chain joins TRBV7-9 to TRBJ2-7; perhaps TRBD1 as D (5 bases). V was pared by 4 bases and J by 6 bases, with 10 bases between. This CDR3 has 12 amino acids. Germline-derived CDR1 and CDR2 are SEHNR and FQNEAQ (reference sequence). CDR3 loop: CASSSPGFEQYF. CDR3 DNA sequence: TGTGCCAGCAGCTCCCCAGGGTTCGAGCAGTACTTC.

On this clone itself: Other DNA variants within this sample encode the same CDR3. The chain links TRBV6-5 to TRBJ2-7; 8 nucleotides agree with TRBD1. CDR1 and CDR2 from the germline V gene are MNHEY and SVGAGI. The CDR3 is made up of 15 amino acids. Unmatched junction bases numbered 7, after V lost 6 bases and J lost 0 bases. Written as DNA, the CDR3 is TGTGCCAGCAGCCGAGGACAGGGAGGCTCCTACGAGCAGTACTTC. Translated, it gives CASSRGQGGSYEQYF.

The CDR3 DNA is TGTGCCAGCAGTTCACTAGCGGGAGATGGAGAGACCCAGTACTTC. Protein product: CASSSLAGDGETQYF. This sequence joins TRBV6-5 and TRBJ2-5, with TRBD2 matching 11 bases. V was clipped by 4 bases and J by 4 bases; unmatched bases: 5. Germline-derived CDR1 and CDR2 are MNHEY and SVGAGI. The length of the CDR3 is 15 residues.

The V gene is TRBV7-2, the J gene TRBJ2-3; D is unclear. Germline V gene data show CDR1 as SGHTA and CDR2 as FQGNSA. V was clipped by 4 bases and J by 2 bases, with 13 bases between them. The CDR3 is 15 residues long. The CDR3 is CASSSSTYFTDTQYF. Here the CDR3 DNA reads TGTGCCAGCAGCTCCTCGACTTATTTCACAGATACGCAGTATTTT.

V gene TRBV7-9 combines with J gene TRBJ2-1; D tentatively fits TRBD1 or TRBD2 (7 bases each). Trimming shortened V by 4 bases and J by 0 bases, and 13 bases separated the two germline ends. Germline-derived CDR1 and CDR2 are SEHNR and FQNEAQ (reference sequence). This CDR3 contains 16 residues. The CDR3 bases are TGTGCCAGCAGCTCCCAGGGGGGGGCCTCCTACAATGAGCAGTTCTTC. This codes for CASSSQGGASYNEQFF. The whole variable domain, filled in from reference TRBV7-9 and TRBJ2-1, reads DTGVSQNPRHKITKRGQNVTFRCDPISEHNRLYWYRQTLGQGPEFLTYFQNEAQLEKSRLLSDRFSAERPKGSFSTLEIQRTEQGDSAMYLCASSSQGGASYNEQFFGPGTRLTVL.

The V call is TRBV29-1, the J call TRBJ2-2, with TRBD1 matching 7 bases. The J segment lost 2 bases and the V segment lost 6 bases, leaving 3 bases of the junction unmatched. This CDR3 spans 13 amino acids. Germline assignment: CDR1 SQVTM and CDR2 ANQGSEA. CDR3 DNA sequence: TGCAGCGTCGGGGACAGTAACACCGGGGAGCTGTTTTTT. Translated, it gives CSVGDSNTGELFF.

A single count supports this clone. The gene calls are TRBV6-1 and TRBJ2-7; D call uncertain. The V end was cut by 3 bases, the J end by 1 base, with 13 bases between. The CDR3 loop spans 15 amino acids. Per the germline V gene, CDR1 is MNHNS and CDR2 is SASEGT. The CDR3 coding sequence is TGTGCCAGCAGTGAGGCCCCGCAGCTTTCCTACGAGCAGTACTTC. Translated: CASSEAPQLSYEQYF.

The chain has TRBV10-3 and TRBJ1-1; 10 bases agree with TRBD1. CDR1 and CDR2 (germline): ENHRY, SYGVKD. CDR3 length equals 14 residues. With V trimmed by 3 bases and J by 6 bases, 4 bases remained unmatched. The CDR3 sequence: CAISERDRGAEAFF. The CDR3 DNA follows: TGTGCCATCAGTGAAAGGGACAGGGGCGCTGAAGCTTTCTTT.

This clone was picked up one time. In nucleotides, the CDR3 is TGTGCCTGGACCTCACAGGGGAGTAGTGAAAAACTGTTTTTT. It specifies CAWTSQGSSEKLFF. The V call is TRBV30, the J call TRBJ1-4; 7 bases map to TRBD1. The CDR3 sequence is 14 residues long. Germline V gene data show CDR1 as GTSNPN and CDR2 as SVGIG (reference sequence). Trimming took 4 bases from V and 7 from J; bases not matched to a gene: 9.

This chain links TRBV28 with TRBJ2-7; D tentatively fits TRBD1 or TRBD2 (5 bases each). The CDR3 spans 15 residues. The V gene lost 3 bases and the J gene lost 4 bases, with 16 bases spanning the gap. Germline assignment: CDR1 MDHEN and CDR2 SYDVKM. Here the CDR3 reads CASSFYQGPAYEQYF. The CDR3 DNA is TGTGCCAGCAGTTTTTACCAGGGACCCGCATACGAGCAGTACTTC.

This chain joins TRBV7-9 and TRBJ2-5; a possible D gene is TRBD2 (5 bases). The germline CDR1 and CDR2 sequences are SEHNR and FQNEAQ (reference sequence). The CDR3 loop spans 17 amino acids. V dropped 1 base and J dropped 1 base, with 16 bases sitting between them. The CDR3 bases are TGTGCCAGCAGCTTAGAAAGAGGAGGATTACTCCAAGAGACCCAGTACTTC. Its translation: CASSLERGGLLQETQYF.

CDR3 in DNA: TGTGCCAGCAGTTACATAGGACAGGGGAATTCACCCCTCCACTTT. This translates into CASSYIGQGNSPLHF. This chain uses TRBV6-6 with TRBJ1-6, with 9 bases matching TRBD1. The ends lost 2 bases at V and 7 bases at J; junction bases unmatched: 3. This CDR3 spans 15 amino acids. Germline V gives CDR1 MNHNY, CDR2 SVGAGI (reference sequence).

In regard to this clone: The same CDR3 can be traced to other DNA sequences in this sample. The rearrangement links TRBV29-1 to TRBJ2-3, with 12 bases matching TRBD2. Germline trimming cut 4 bases from V and 1 base from J; bases unmatched to any gene: 0. This CDR3 region has 14 residues. In germline, CDR1 is SQVTM, CDR2 ANQGSEA. The DNA of the CDR3 is TGCAGCGTTGGGACTAGCGGGGGCACAGATACGCAGTATTTT. Residues: CSVGTSGGTDTQYF.

This clone is a singleton in its sample. This sequence joins TRBV6-1 and TRBJ2-1, with TRBD2 matching 9 bases. This CDR3 has 16 residues. The germline CDR1 and CDR2 sequences are MNHNS and SASEGT. The trim removed 4 bases at V and 2 bases at J, leaving 6 bases unmatched. For the CDR3, the DNA is TGTGCCAGCAGTGCTCCCGAGCGGGGGGCCTACAATGAGCAGTTCTTC. It codes for CASSAPERGAYNEQFF.

This chain links TRBV5-1 with TRBJ2-7; 12 bases are shared with TRBD2. This CDR3 comprises 15 residues. After removal of 4 bases from V and 3 bases from J, the junction contained 5 bases not matched to a gene. CDR1 is SGHRS, CDR2 YFSETQ, per germline. The CDR3 DNA sequence: TGCGCCAGCAGCACTAGCGGGGGGCCCATCTACGAGCAGTACTTC. It translates to CASSTSGGPIYEQYF. The full variable domain, completed using reference TRBV5-1 and TRBJ2-7, is KAGVTQTPRYLIKTRGQQVTLSCSPISGHRSVSWYQQTPGQGLQFLFEYFSETQRNKGNFPGRFSGRQFSNSRSEMNVSTLELGDSALYLCASSTSGGPIYEQYFGPGTRLTVT.

A word on this clone: The identical CDR3 is also encoded by other nucleotide sequences in the sample. The chain has TRBV18 and TRBJ2-5; D gene uncertain. V was cut by 3 bases and J by 2 bases, with 7 bases left in between. This CDR3 region has 13 residues. Germline CDR1 is KGHSH and CDR2 is LQKENI. CDR3 bases: TGTGCCAGCTCACCTGACGTTCAAGAGACCCAGTACTTC. Translation gives CASSPDVQETQYF.

The rearrangement links TRBV4-2 to TRBJ2-5; no clear D gene. This CDR3 is 14 amino acids long. V shed 1 base and J shed 4 bases, with 10 bases lying between them. The V gene's germline CDR1 is LGHNA and CDR2 YNFKEQ. CDR3 amino acids: CASSQVDNRETQYF. The CDR3 DNA follows: TGTGCCAGCAGCCAAGTAGACAATAGAGAGACCCAGTACTTC.

The V and J genes are TRBV7-2 and TRBJ1-2, with TRBD1 matching over 8 bases. Losses at the gene ends were 2 bases for V and 7 bases for J; bases not matched to a gene: 12. The germline V gene has CDR1 SGHTA and CDR2 FQGNSA. The CDR3 runs 16 residues. Here the CDR3 reads CASSLMGQALYGGYTF. CDR3 DNA sequence: TGTGCCAGCAGCTTAATGGGACAGGCCCTATACGGTGGCTACACCTTC.

V gene TRBV2 combines with J gene TRBJ1-1, with a possible D match to TRBD1 (5 bases). V was shortened by 8 bases and J by 11 bases, with 15 bases between the two germline ends. The germline CDR1 and CDR2 sequences are SNHLY and FYNNEI. The CDR3 extends over 11 amino acids. Here the CDR3 reads CASATGRQAFF. CDR3 nucleotides: TGTGCCAGCGCAACCGGGCGACAGGCTTTCTTT. The complete variable domain, with remaining parts taken from reference TRBV2 and TRBJ1-1, reads EPEVTQTPSHQVTQMGQEVILRCVPISNHLYFYWYRQILGQKVEFLVSFYNNEISEKSEIFDDQFSVERPDGSNFTLKIRSTKLEDSAMYFCASATGRQAFFGQGTRLTVV.

The rearrangement uses TRBV6-6 and TRBJ2-3; D is uncertain. The V end was cut by 2 bases, the J end by 5 bases, with 17 bases between. CDR1 is MNHNY, CDR2 SVGAGI, per germline (reference sequence). CDR3 length: 16 amino acids. The DNA of the CDR3 is TGTGCCAGCAGTTACCTACCCCAAAGGGATAGAGATACGCAGTATTTT. This codes for CASSYLPQRDRDTQYF.

The chain employs TRBV7-3 and TRBJ1-6; possible D gene TRBD1, 5 bases. V was pared by 2 bases and J by 9 bases, with 8 bases between. The CDR3 has 13 residues. Germline CDR1 reads SGHTA; CDR2 reads FQGTGA. DNA for the CDR3: TGTGCCAGCAGCTTAGAGAGGGGTTCACCCCTCCACTTT. Translation: CASSLERGSPLHF.

The chain couples TRBV18 to TRBJ2-3; tentative D call: TRBD2 (6 bases). Per the germline V gene, CDR1 is KGHSH and CDR2 is LQKENI. Trimming pared 7 bases from V and 11 bases from J, leaving 22 bases between. This CDR3 spans 14 amino acids. The CDR3 nucleotides read TGTGCCAGCTTGGGGGAGAAAGCGGGCTTACAGCAGTATTTT. It translates to CASLGEKAGLQQYF.

The rearrangement links TRBV5-5 to TRBJ1-5; D possibly corresponds to TRBD1 (5 bases). This CDR3 comprises 16 residues. V gave up 4 bases and J gave up 3 bases, with 17 bases separating them. Germline V gene lookup returns CDR1 SGHKS and CDR2 YYEKEE (reference sequence). DNA of the CDR3: TGTGCCAGCAGCATCGGAGAGGGGCCCTACAATCAGCCCCAGCATTTT. Its protein is CASSIGEGPYNQPQHF.